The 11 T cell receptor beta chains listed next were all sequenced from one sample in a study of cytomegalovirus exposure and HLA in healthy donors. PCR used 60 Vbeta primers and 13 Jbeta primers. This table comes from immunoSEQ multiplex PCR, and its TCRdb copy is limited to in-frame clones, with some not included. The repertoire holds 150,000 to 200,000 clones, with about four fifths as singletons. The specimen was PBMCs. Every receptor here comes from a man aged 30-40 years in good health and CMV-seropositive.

The CDR3 reads CASSSPFSYGYTF. The CDR3 DNA sequence: TGTGCCAGCAGTTCTCCTTTTTCCTATGGCTACACCTTC. V gene TRBV11-2 combines with J gene TRBJ1-2, with D unclear. The length of the CDR3 is 13 residues. V lost 6 bases and J 4 bases, leaving 12 bases between the germline ends. From germline, CDR1 is SGHAT and CDR2 FQNNGV.

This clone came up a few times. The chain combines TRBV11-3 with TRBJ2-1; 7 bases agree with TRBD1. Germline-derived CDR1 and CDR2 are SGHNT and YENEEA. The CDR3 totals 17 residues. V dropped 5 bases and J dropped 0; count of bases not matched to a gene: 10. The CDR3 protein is CASSTLTGTVSYNEQFF. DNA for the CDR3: TGTGCCAGCAGCACCCTTACCGGGACAGTCTCCTACAATGAGCAGTTCTTC.

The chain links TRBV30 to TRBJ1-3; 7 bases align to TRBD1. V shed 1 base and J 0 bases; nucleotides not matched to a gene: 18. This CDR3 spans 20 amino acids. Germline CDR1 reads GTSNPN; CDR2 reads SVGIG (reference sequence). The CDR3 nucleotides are TGTGCCTGGAGTGCCTACAGGGGACCCACCGCTGGGCGCTCTGGAAACACCATATATTTT. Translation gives CAWSAYRGPTAGRSGNTIYF.

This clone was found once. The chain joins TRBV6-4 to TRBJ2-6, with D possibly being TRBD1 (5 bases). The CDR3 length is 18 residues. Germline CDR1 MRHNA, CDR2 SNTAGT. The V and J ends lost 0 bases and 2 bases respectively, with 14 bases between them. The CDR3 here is CASSDSGRVKAGANVLTF. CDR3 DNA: TGTGCCAGCAGTGACTCCGGCAGGGTGAAGGCTGGGGCCAACGTCCTGACTTTC.

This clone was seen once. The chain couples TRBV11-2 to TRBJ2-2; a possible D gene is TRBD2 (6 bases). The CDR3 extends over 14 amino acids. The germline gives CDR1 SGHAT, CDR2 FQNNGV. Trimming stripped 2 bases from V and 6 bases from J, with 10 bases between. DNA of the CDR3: TGTGCCAGCAGCTTATTCGGAGGGGCCGGGGAGCTGTTTTTT. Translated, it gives CASSLFGGAGELFF. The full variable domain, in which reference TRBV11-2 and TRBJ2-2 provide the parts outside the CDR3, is EAGVAQSPRYKIIEKRQSVAFWCNPISGHATLYWYQQILGQGPKLLIQFQNNGVVDDSQLPKDRFSAERLKGVDSTLKIQPAKLEDSAVYLCASSLFGGAGELFFGEGSRLTVL.

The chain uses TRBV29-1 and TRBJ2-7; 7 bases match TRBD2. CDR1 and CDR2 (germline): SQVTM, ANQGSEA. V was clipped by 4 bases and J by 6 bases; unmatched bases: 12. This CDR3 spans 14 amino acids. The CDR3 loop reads CSVVGWDGGFEQYF. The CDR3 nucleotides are TGCAGCGTTGTGGGTTGGGACGGGGGGTTCGAGCAGTACTTC.

CDR3: CASSASGGSSGEQYF. For the CDR3, the DNA is TGTGCCAGCAGTGCTAGCGGGGGGTCCTCAGGGGAGCAGTACTTC. V and J are TRBV11-3 and TRBJ2-7, with 11 bases that match TRBD2. The CDR3 has 15 amino acids. The germline gives CDR1 SGHNT, CDR2 YENEEA. With 6 bases clipped from V and 7 bases from J, the junction kept 11 bases outside the gene matches.

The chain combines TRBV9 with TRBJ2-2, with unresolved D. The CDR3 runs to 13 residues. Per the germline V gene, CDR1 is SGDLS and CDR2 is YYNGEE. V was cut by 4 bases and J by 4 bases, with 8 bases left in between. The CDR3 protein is CASSPSGTGELFF. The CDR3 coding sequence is TGTGCCAGCAGCCCTTCCGGCACCGGGGAGCTGTTTTTT.

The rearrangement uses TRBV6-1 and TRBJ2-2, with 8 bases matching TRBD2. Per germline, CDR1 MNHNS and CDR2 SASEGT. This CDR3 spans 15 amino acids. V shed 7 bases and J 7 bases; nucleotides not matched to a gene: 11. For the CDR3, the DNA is TGTGCCAGCAACAGGAGGGCGGGAGGTGGCGGGGAGCTGTTTTTT. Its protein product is CASNRRAGGGGELFF.

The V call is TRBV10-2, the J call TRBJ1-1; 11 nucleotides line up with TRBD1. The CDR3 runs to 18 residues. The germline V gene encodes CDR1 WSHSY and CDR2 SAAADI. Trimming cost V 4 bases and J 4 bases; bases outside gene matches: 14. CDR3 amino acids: CASSGTGGSFASGTEAFF. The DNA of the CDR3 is TGCGCCAGCAGTGGGACAGGGGGCAGCTTCGCATCTGGCACTGAAGCTTTCTTT.

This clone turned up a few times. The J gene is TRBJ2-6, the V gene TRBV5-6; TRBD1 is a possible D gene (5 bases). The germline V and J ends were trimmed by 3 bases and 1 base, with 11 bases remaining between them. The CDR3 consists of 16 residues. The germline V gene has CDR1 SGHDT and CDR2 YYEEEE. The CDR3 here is CASSYNRISGANVLTF. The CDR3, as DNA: TGTGCCAGCAGCTACAACAGGATTTCTGGGGCCAACGTCCTGACTTTC.